The rows below give T cell receptor beta chains drawn from one sample of a study of blood T cells in healthy people across ages. TCRdb fed the 5' RACE reads into MiXCR, producing one record per CDR3 protein. In the table there are about 720,000 distinct CDR3 sequences, 22% of which are singletons. The specimen sequenced was blood. The receptors come from a man between 65 and 80 years old in good health. The CDR3 runs from the conserved cysteine through the conserved F or W.

v_gene,CDR3aa
TRBV7-2,CASSRSGGDGYTF
TRBV27,CASDTRDRLNTEAFF
TRBV7-2,CASSPDQARSEQFF
TRBV4-3,CASSPGHQTGELFF
TRBV4-1,CASSQDRSTDTQYF
TRBV18,CASSPPPREGRTDTQYF
TRBV7-2,CASSLDRGSVNIQYF
TRBV5-6,CASSFGTGGDTEAFF
TRBV20-1,CSIKQSTDTQYF
TRBV12-3/TRBV12-4,CASSLGDAGYTF
TRBV25-1,CASSGERVPAYEQYF
TRBV5-1,CASSTSGGVVETQYF
TRBV6-5,CASSYVWTDHQETQYF
TRBV29-1,CSVALGGANVLTF
TRBV6-6,CASSARDFNYEQYF
TRBV15,CATSRDRFWDRGFSGANVLTF
TRBV29-1,CSVGTGGETQYF
TRBV3-1,CASSQDLFTGGRTEAFF
TRBV15,CATSGPDRAAGELFF
TRBV5-6,CASSLVSPSSEQYF
TRBV20-1,CSASQTGRQETQYF
TRBV29-1,CSVEDQSVGQGNYGYTF
TRBV10-3,CAISEGQPNEKLFF
TRBV9,CASSPQRGVEQFF
TRBV7-2,CASSLQAGGYPDTQYF
TRBV12-3/TRBV12-4,CASSFSGRSWGNTIYF
TRBV18,CASSPRGQGFGNTIYF
TRBV20-1,CSAGTGLGYNEQFF
TRBV19,CASRRGASNEKLFF
TRBV12-3/TRBV12-4,CASSFGTLEKLFF
TRBV7-8,CASSRTGAANTGELFF
TRBV24-1,CATSRSVAGSTDTQYF
TRBV12-3/TRBV12-4,CASSMGQLEETQYF
TRBV20-1,CSAPRAGGPIAKNIQYF
TRBV7-9,CASSLVGTRDSNQPQHF
TRBV29-1,CSVAAGDTEAFF
TRBV9,CASSTRTSGGVNTQYF
TRBV20-1,CSAPTGGDGYTF
TRBV12-3/TRBV12-4,CASSPWGLNTEAFF
TRBV28,CASSLAHGADTQYF
TRBV5-1,CASSLQAASTGTQYF
TRBV2,CASKLREFSYNEQFF
TRBV30,CAQGRNYGYTF
TRBV19,CASSTPGDSSYGYTF
TRBV27,CASSSLQGAREQYF
TRBV6-5,CASSATGFGNTIYF
TRBV6-6,CASSYGKGTGENQETQYF
TRBV29-1,CSVVQGADEQYF
TRBV3-1,CASSQRLDPTGELFF
TRBV6-2/TRBV6-3,CASSYQERQPQHF
TRBV6-5,CASSLTGGNEQFF
TRBV7-2,CAGSLAGTSGRNEQFF